Listed below are T cell receptor beta chains from one sample, sequenced in a study of CD8+CD57+ T cells in acquired aplastic anemia. Each CDR3 protein gets one entry after TCRdb re-called the reads with MiXCR. This table has around 200,000 distinct CDR3 sequences, 48% appearing once. The material sequenced was sorted CD4+, CD8+, or CD8+CD57+ T cells (not recorded which) from PBMCs. These TCRs come from a human donor with aplastic anemia. Each CDR3 is given with its conserved first and last residue. The order of the fields is V gene, clone size, D gene, J gene, CDR3 DNA, CDR3 protein. A D gene is named only where the DNA matches it firmly. Size values are once, few and many counts, or a class for expanded clones, and some rows have none.

v_call: TRBV7-2; clone_size: .; d_call: .; j_call: TRBJ1-1; cdr3_nt: TGTGCCAGCAGCTTAGGGGGACAACCTAATGAAGCTTTCTTT; cdr3_aa: CASSLGGQPNEAFF
v_call: TRBV9; clone_size: .; d_call: .; j_call: TRBJ1-2; cdr3_nt: TGTGCCAGCAGCGTAACAGGGTCTCGTGGCTACACCTTC; cdr3_aa: CASSVTGSRGYTF
v_call: TRBV15; clone_size: few; d_call: .; j_call: TRBJ1-5; cdr3_nt: TGTGCCACCAGCAGAGAGGTATATAGCAATCAGCCCCAGCATTTT; cdr3_aa: CATSREVYSNQPQHF
v_call: TRBV25-1; clone_size: few; d_call: .; j_call: TRBJ2-7; cdr3_nt: TGTGCCAGCAGTGACACCGCGTGGTACTTC; cdr3_aa: CASSDTAWYF
v_call: TRBV7-8; clone_size: few; d_call: .; j_call: TRBJ2-1; cdr3_nt: TGTGCCAGCAGCTTAGGGGCAGCCTTCAATGAGCAGTTCTTC; cdr3_aa: CASSLGAAFNEQFF
v_call: TRBV11-2; clone_size: few; d_call: .; j_call: TRBJ1-2; cdr3_nt: TGTGCCAGCAGCTTAGGGTTGGCTGATGGCTATGGCTACACCTTC; cdr3_aa: CASSLGLADGYGYTF
v_call: TRBV5-1; clone_size: many; d_call: .; j_call: TRBJ1-2; cdr3_nt: TGCGCCAGCAGTCAGGGTGACTATGGCTACACCTTC; cdr3_aa: CASSQGDYGYTF
v_call: TRBV12-3/TRBV12-4; clone_size: many; d_call: .; j_call: TRBJ2-6; cdr3_nt: TGTGCCAGCAGCCTAGACAGCTCTGGGGCCAACGTCCTGACTTTC; cdr3_aa: CASSLDSSGANVLTF
v_call: TRBV19; clone_size: many; d_call: .; j_call: TRBJ1-2; cdr3_nt: TGTGCCAGTAGTACCCAGGCTGGGAGCCCTGGCTACACCTTC; cdr3_aa: CASSTQAGSPGYTF
v_call: TRBV5-1; clone_size: many; d_call: .; j_call: TRBJ2-3; cdr3_nt: TGCGCCAGCAGCCTGGGGAGTTCGGGGAGCACAGATACGCAGTATTTT; cdr3_aa: CASSLGSSGSTDTQYF
v_call: TRBV29-1; clone_size: .; d_call: TRBD1; j_call: TRBJ1-6; cdr3_nt: TGCAGCGTTTCCGACAGGGGGAATTCACCCCTCCACTTT; cdr3_aa: CSVSDRGNSPLHF
v_call: TRBV2; clone_size: .; d_call: TRBD2; j_call: TRBJ2-1; cdr3_nt: TGTGCCAGCAGTCAACTAGCGGGGGGAAAGTTCTTC; cdr3_aa: CASSQLAGGKFF
v_call: TRBV10-3; clone_size: .; d_call: TRBD2; j_call: TRBJ2-3; cdr3_nt: TGTGCCATCAGTGACGGACTAGCGGGGGGGCCAGATACGCAGTATTTT; cdr3_aa: CAISDGLAGGPDTQYF
v_call: TRBV5-4; clone_size: many; d_call: .; j_call: TRBJ1-1; cdr3_nt: TGTGCCAGCAGCTTGACCCCGAACACTGAAGCTTTCTTT; cdr3_aa: CASSLTPNTEAFF
v_call: TRBV19; clone_size: .; d_call: TRBD1; j_call: TRBJ1-3; cdr3_nt: TGTGCCAGTAGTAGGACAGGGGTCGGTGGAAACACCATATATTTT; cdr3_aa: CASSRTGVGGNTIYF
v_call: TRBV9; clone_size: .; d_call: .; j_call: TRBJ2-7; cdr3_nt: TGTGCCAGCAGCGTAGAGTTGTCAGCTCAAACCTACGAGCAGTACTTC; cdr3_aa: CASSVELSAQTYEQYF
v_call: TRBV20-1; clone_size: .; d_call: TRBD1; j_call: TRBJ1-2; cdr3_nt: TGCAGTGCTGGACAGGCTAACTATGGCTACACCTTC; cdr3_aa: CSAGQANYGYTF
v_call: TRBV11-2; clone_size: .; d_call: TRBD1; j_call: TRBJ2-2; cdr3_nt: TGTGCCAGCAGCTTAATGGGATCCGGGACAGCGAACACCGGGGAGCTGTTTTTT; cdr3_aa: CASSLMGSGTANTGELFF
v_call: TRBV12-3/TRBV12-4; clone_size: .; d_call: TRBD1; j_call: TRBJ2-3; cdr3_nt: TGTGCCAGCAGTGGAACAGGGGATGGCACAGATACGCAGTATTTT; cdr3_aa: CASSGTGDGTDTQYF
v_call: TRBV5-5; clone_size: .; d_call: .; j_call: TRBJ2-7; cdr3_nt: TGTGCCAGTCACTGGGCAAGCGAGCAGTACTTC; cdr3_aa: CASHWASEQYF
v_call: TRBV10-1; clone_size: many; d_call: .; j_call: TRBJ2-2; cdr3_nt: TGCGCCAGCAGTGAGTCCAGGCTCCACACCGGGGAGCTGTTTTTT; cdr3_aa: CASSESRLHTGELFF
v_call: TRBV18; clone_size: .; d_call: .; j_call: TRBJ1-4; cdr3_nt: TGTGCCAGCTCACCTCAGTGTGGCAATGAAAAACTGTTTTTT; cdr3_aa: CASSPQCGNEKLFF
v_call: TRBV24-1; clone_size: .; d_call: TRBD2; j_call: TRBJ2-3; cdr3_nt: TGTGCCACCAGTGACCCTAGCGGGAGGGCCGGAGATACGCAGTATTTT; cdr3_aa: CATSDPSGRAGDTQYF
v_call: TRBV29-1; clone_size: many; d_call: .; j_call: TRBJ2-2; cdr3_nt: TGCAGCGTTCGTGCAGGGAGCACCGGGGAGCTGTTTTTT; cdr3_aa: CSVRAGSTGELFF
v_call: TRBV7-3; clone_size: many; d_call: .; j_call: TRBJ2-3; cdr3_nt: TGTGCCAGCAGTCACGTGGAGGGGGCGCAGTATTTT; cdr3_aa: CASSHVEGAQYF
v_call: TRBV7-6; clone_size: many; d_call: TRBD1; j_call: TRBJ1-3; cdr3_nt: TGTGCCAGCAGCTCCGGGACAGCTCTAGGAAACACCATATATTTT; cdr3_aa: CASSSGTALGNTIYF
v_call: TRBV11-3; clone_size: few; d_call: TRBD2; j_call: TRBJ2-7; cdr3_nt: TGTGCCAGCAGCTTACTGGCGGGAGGGCCCTACGAGCAGTACTTC; cdr3_aa: CASSLLAGGPYEQYF
v_call: TRBV25-1; clone_size: many; d_call: .; j_call: TRBJ1-4; cdr3_nt: TGTGCCAGCAGTGAATCAACCGGTGTAAAACTGTTTTTT; cdr3_aa: CASSESTGVKLFF
v_call: TRBV11-2; clone_size: few; d_call: TRBD2; j_call: TRBJ2-1; cdr3_nt: TGTGCCAGCAGCTTAGGTAGCGGGGGGGGTTACAATGAGCAGTTCTTC; cdr3_aa: CASSLGSGGGYNEQFF
v_call: TRBV19; clone_size: many; d_call: TRBD2; j_call: TRBJ2-1; cdr3_nt: TGTGCCAGTAGTATTACCTTCGGGAGGTATGACAATGAGCAGTTCTTC; cdr3_aa: CASSITFGRYDNEQFF
v_call: TRBV9; clone_size: few; d_call: TRBD2; j_call: TRBJ2-1; cdr3_nt: TGTGCCAGCCAAGGGCTAGCGGGAGGGGGTGAGCAGTTCTTC; cdr3_aa: CASQGLAGGGEQFF
v_call: TRBV7-9; clone_size: .; d_call: TRBD2; j_call: TRBJ2-7; cdr3_nt: TGTGCCAGCAGCCCTACGGGGGGGGAGCAGTACTTC; cdr3_aa: CASSPTGGEQYF
v_call: TRBV28; clone_size: .; d_call: .; j_call: TRBJ2-2; cdr3_nt: TGTGCCAGCAGTTCGACAATCACCGGGGAGCTGTTTTTT; cdr3_aa: CASSSTITGELFF
v_call: TRBV2; clone_size: few; d_call: .; j_call: TRBJ2-5; cdr3_nt: TGTGCCAGCAGCCCTGGACTAGAGACCCAGTACTTC; cdr3_aa: CASSPGLETQYF
v_call: TRBV10-1; clone_size: many; d_call: .; j_call: TRBJ1-5; cdr3_nt: TGCGCCAGCAGCAGGGGTCCCAATCAGCCCCAGCATTTT; cdr3_aa: CASSRGPNQPQHF
v_call: TRBV7-6; clone_size: many; d_call: .; j_call: TRBJ2-5; cdr3_nt: TGTGCCAGCAACCCCGGAACGAAAGAGACCCAGTACTTC; cdr3_aa: CASNPGTKETQYF
v_call: TRBV19; clone_size: .; d_call: .; j_call: TRBJ2-7; cdr3_nt: TGTGCCAGTAGTATTAGGACTCCCTCCTACGAGCAGTACTTC; cdr3_aa: CASSIRTPSYEQYF
v_call: TRBV29-1; clone_size: few; d_call: TRBD2; j_call: TRBJ2-5; cdr3_nt: TGCAGCGTTGATCGGCTAGCGGGGGGGCTTTGGCAAGAGACCCAGTACTTC; cdr3_aa: CSVDRLAGGLWQETQYF
v_call: TRBV20-1; clone_size: .; d_call: TRBD2; j_call: TRBJ2-3; cdr3_nt: TGCAGTGCTATAGGGACTAGCGGGGGGGCCTATGGTACGCAGTATTTT; cdr3_aa: CSAIGTSGGAYGTQYF
v_call: TRBV6-5; clone_size: many; d_call: .; j_call: TRBJ2-3; cdr3_nt: TGTGCCAGCAGGAAAGGACAGATCACAGATACGCAGTATTTT; cdr3_aa: CASRKGQITDTQYF
v_call: TRBV10-2; clone_size: few; d_call: TRBD2; j_call: TRBJ2-1; cdr3_nt: TGCGCCAGCAGGGGGTCTAGCGTTCAACCGGGGGGGGATGAGCAGTTCTTC; cdr3_aa: CASRGSSVQPGGDEQFF
v_call: TRBV5-1; clone_size: many; d_call: TRBD1; j_call: TRBJ1-6; cdr3_nt: TGCGCCAGCCGACAGGGGCAGAATTCACCCCTCCACTTT; cdr3_aa: CASRQGQNSPLHF
v_call: TRBV19; clone_size: few; d_call: .; j_call: TRBJ1-5; cdr3_nt: TGTGCCAGTAGTATAGCGCAGGGACCAAATCAGCCCCAGCATTTT; cdr3_aa: CASSIAQGPNQPQHF
v_call: TRBV6-1; clone_size: many; d_call: .; j_call: TRBJ1-6; cdr3_nt: TGTGCCAGCAGTGAAGTCTCGACAGGTTCACCCCTCCACTTT; cdr3_aa: CASSEVSTGSPLHF
v_call: TRBV5-1; clone_size: few; d_call: .; j_call: TRBJ1-3; cdr3_nt: TGCGCCAGCAGCTTGGGGGCTCCCGAGGGCTCTGGAAACACCATATATTTT; cdr3_aa: CASSLGAPEGSGNTIYF
v_call: TRBV7-9; clone_size: .; d_call: TRBD1; j_call: TRBJ1-6; cdr3_nt: TGTGCCAGCAGCTTAGACCCGGGACAGGGTTCACCCCTCCACTTT; cdr3_aa: CASSLDPGQGSPLHF
v_call: TRBV6-1; clone_size: many; d_call: .; j_call: TRBJ1-1; cdr3_nt: TGTGCCAGCAGTCCTCATTCGGGGACGGCGAACACTGAAGCTTTCTTT; cdr3_aa: CASSPHSGTANTEAFF
v_call: TRBV7-9; clone_size: many; d_call: TRBD1; j_call: TRBJ2-7; cdr3_nt: TGTGCCAGCAGGCAAAATTCGGGACAGGGGGCTGGAGAGCAGTACTTC; cdr3_aa: CASRQNSGQGAGEQYF
v_call: TRBV11-1; clone_size: .; d_call: .; j_call: TRBJ2-7; cdr3_nt: TGTGCCAGCAGCAAAGAAGTCCTCACAAGCCCTCACTACGAGCAGTACTTC; cdr3_aa: CASSKEVLTSPHYEQYF
v_call: TRBV9; clone_size: many; d_call: TRBD2; j_call: TRBJ2-7; cdr3_nt: TGTGCCAGCAGCGTAGAGGACGGGACTAGCGGGACCTACGAGCAGTACTTC; cdr3_aa: CASSVEDGTSGTYEQYF
v_call: TRBV29-1; clone_size: .; d_call: TRBD2; j_call: TRBJ2-1; cdr3_nt: TGCAGCGTTGAACCGGGACTAGGTGAGCAGTTCTTC; cdr3_aa: CSVEPGLGEQFF
v_call: TRBV4-2; clone_size: .; d_call: .; j_call: TRBJ2-3; cdr3_nt: TGTGCCAGCAGCCCTACCGGGTCCCCCGGGGGGCCAGATACGCAGTATTTT; cdr3_aa: CASSPTGSPGGPDTQYF
v_call: TRBV29-1; clone_size: .; d_call: TRBD1; j_call: TRBJ1-1; cdr3_nt: TGCAGCGTTCATAGGACAGGCCCTGAAGCTTTCTTT; cdr3_aa: CSVHRTGPEAFF
v_call: TRBV20-1; clone_size: once; d_call: .; j_call: TRBJ2-7; cdr3_nt: TGCAGTGCTAGAACAGGGACTCACTACGAGCAGTACTTC; cdr3_aa: CSARTGTHYEQYF
v_call: TRBV28; clone_size: few; d_call: .; j_call: TRBJ2-2; cdr3_nt: TGTGCCAGCAGTTTTGGGGGCAGAAAGAACACCGGGGAGCTGTTTTTT; cdr3_aa: CASSFGGRKNTGELFF